This T cell receptor beta chain originates from a study of blood T cell repertoires in COVID-19. The CDR3 totals 15 residues. Per germline, CDR1 MNHNS and CDR2 SASEGT. Original analysis: Researchers report that nucleated cell counts were estimated from reference gene primer amplification. Produced via immunoSEQ multiplex PCR; TCRdb's table is partial and in-frame only. V, J and clone size derive from that table, while D and trimming were established from the DNA sequence. The sample has about 50,000 clones; roughly 90% are singletons. With respect to this clone: Relative to the germline gene, one junction end is altered; a read error may explain this.

The TCR was taken from a human donor in a cohort sampled during active COVID-19. The sequencing sample was made of peripheral blood. The chain has TRBV6-1 and TRBJ2-1; TRBD2 aligns across 7 bases. In DNA, the CDR3 is TGTGCCAGCAGTAAAGCGGGGAGGACCCACAATGAGCAGTTCTTC. Amino acids: CASSKAGRTHNEQFF.